This entry lists 32 T cell receptor beta chains sequenced from one sample in a study of type 1 regulatory T cells. One entry per CDR3 protein, called by TCRdb with MiXCR from the reads. Here the sample spans around 88,000 distinct CDR3 sequences, around 30% being singletons. Sequencing was carried out using CD4+ T cells, either the whole sample or a sorted fraction (not recorded which). These receptors were collected from a human donor in good health.

The V gene is TRBV20-1, the J gene TRBJ2-7; TRBD2 matches 9 bases. CDR1 DFQATT and CDR2 SNEGSKA come from the germline V gene (reference sequence). This CDR3 is 15 amino acids long. The ends lost 6 bases at V and 4 bases at J; junction bases unmatched: 13. CDR3 residues: CSAWEWVSGSYEQYF. The DNA of the CDR3 is TGCAGTGCATGGGAGTGGGTTAGCGGGAGTTACGAGCAGTACTTC.

This rearrangement joins TRBV20-1 to TRBJ2-7; 11 nucleotides align to TRBD2. Germline-derived CDR1 and CDR2 are DFQATT and SNEGSKA (reference sequence). The junction had 5 bases not matched to a gene; V was cut back by 3 bases and J by 1 base. The CDR3 runs 15 residues. The CDR3 DNA follows: TGCAGTGCTAGGGGCCGACTAGCGGGATCCTACGAGCAGTACTTC. It encodes CSARGRLAGSYEQYF.

The V gene is TRBV29-1, the J gene TRBJ2-1; TRBD1 matches 8 bases. The CDR3 totals 15 residues. The V segment lost 6 bases and the J segment 3 bases; nucleotides outside the gene matches: 10. CDR1 and CDR2 from the germline V gene are SQVTM and ANQGSEA. Here the CDR3 reads CSVITGGLVYNEQFF. The CDR3 nucleotides are TGCAGCGTGATAACAGGGGGTCTTGTCTACAATGAGCAGTTCTTC.

Regarding this clonotype: A much bigger clone sits one base away, suggesting this may be a read error. This CDR3 reads CASSLGQETKYF. The CDR3 DNA sequence: TGCGCCAGCAGCTTGGGCCAAGAGACCAAGTACTTC. This chain connects TRBV5-1 to TRBJ2-5, with no clear D. CDR3 length equals 12 residues. CDR1 is SGHRS, CDR2 YFSETQ, per germline.

CDR3 region: CASSGIFSGNTIYF. The CDR3 region has the DNA TGTGCCAGCAGTGGTATCTTCTCTGGAAACACCATATATTTT. The chain uses TRBV7-2 and TRBJ1-3, with unresolved D. Per germline, CDR1 SGHTA and CDR2 FQGNSA. CDR3 length: 14 amino acids. The V end was cut by 6 bases, the J end by 0 bases, with 9 bases between.

This clonotype occurred a few times. The CDR3 region is CASSWTGGSGELFF. In DNA, the CDR3 is TGTGCCAGCAGCTGGACAGGGGGCAGCGGGGAGCTGTTTTTT. V is TRBV5-5 and J is TRBJ2-2, with 11 bases identical to TRBD1. This CDR3 region has 14 residues. Germline lookup yields CDR1 SGHKS and CDR2 YYEKEE (reference sequence). Trimming took 3 bases from V and 7 from J; bases not matched to a gene: 2.

This sequence joins TRBV6-2 or TRBV6-3 and TRBJ2-5, with D tentatively TRBD2 (5 bases). Trimming left V 6 bases short and J 5 bases short, with 16 bases between. Per germline, CDR1 MNHEY and CDR2 SVGEGT. CDR3 length: 14 amino acids. The CDR3 loop is CASSLIRGEETQYF. In nucleotides, the CDR3 is TGTGCCAGCAGCTTAATACGGGGTGAGGAGACCCAGTACTTC.

The table lists this clonotype with a few counts. The rearrangement uses TRBV6-5 and TRBJ2-1, with TRBD2 matching over 8 bases. The CDR3 has 16 amino acids. Looked up from germline, CDR1 is MNHEY and CDR2 is SVGAGI. V lost 0 bases and J lost 3; bases outside the gene matches: 4. CDR3 in DNA: TGTGCCAGCAGTTACTCGTTACGGGAGGGCTACAATGAGCAGTTCTTC. It translates to CASSYSLREGYNEQFF.

This clonotype was seen more than once but under ten times. V and J are TRBV7-8 and TRBJ2-7; 8 bases are a match to TRBD1. The CDR3 consists of 15 residues. V dropped 1 base and J dropped 10; count of bases not matched to a gene: 12. CDR1 SGHVS and CDR2 FQNEAQ come from the germline V gene. CDR3 region: CASSLVNRGTPIQYF. As DNA, the CDR3 is TGTGCCAGCAGCTTAGTTAACAGGGGGACCCCAATTCAGTACTTC.

This chain uses TRBV7-2 with TRBJ1-5; 7 bases agree with TRBD1. Trimming cost V 5 bases and J 7 bases; bases outside gene matches: 11. Germline values: CDR1 SGHTA, CDR2 FQGNSA. The CDR3 consists of 15 residues. In nucleotides, the CDR3 is TGTGCCAGCAGCAGGGGGCAGGACACAAAGCAGCCCCAGCATTTT. It specifies CASSRGQDTKQPQHF.

The sample holds a few counts of this clonotype. The rearrangement joins TRBV11-2 to TRBJ2-7; the D call may be TRBD1 or TRBD2 (5 bases each). Germline V gene data show CDR1 as SGHAT and CDR2 as FQNNGV. The CDR3 spans 13 residues. V was pared by 1 base and J by 10 bases, with 14 bases between. CDR3 loop: CASSLVSGLLQYF. Here the CDR3 DNA reads TGTGCCAGCAGCTTAGTTTCGGGGCTTTTACAGTACTTC.

CDR3 sequence (DNA): TGTGCCTGGAGTGACACCGGCAAAAACATTCAGTACTTC. Residues: CAWSDTGKNIQYF. The chain is built from TRBV30 and TRBJ2-4; D gene uncertain. V gave up 1 base and J gave up 3 bases, with 7 bases separating them. The CDR3 is made up of 13 amino acids. Germline CDR1 is GTSNPN and CDR2 is SVGIG (reference sequence).

This sequence joins TRBV5-1 and TRBJ2-4; D is unclear. The ends were cut back, 2 bases at V and 10 bases at J, with 13 bases in the middle. Germline values: CDR1 SGHRS, CDR2 YFSETQ. The CDR3 has 13 residues. CDR3 region: CASSLATDGIQYF. The CDR3 DNA follows: TGCGCCAGCAGCTTAGCGACTGATGGTATTCAGTACTTC.

This clonotype was seen a handful of times. V and J are TRBV20-1 and TRBJ2-7; TRBD2 aligns across 7 bases. The CDR3 length is 15 residues. The V gene's germline CDR1 is DFQATT and CDR2 SNEGSKA (reference sequence). J lost 0 bases, V lost 6 bases, and 11 bases had no gene match. DNA for the CDR3: TGCAGTGCAACTACACTAGCGACGAGCTCCTACGAGCAGTACTTC. This translates into CSATTLATSSYEQYF.

The genes are TRBV7-7 and TRBJ2-7, with no clear D. V was shortened by 1 base and J by 2 bases, with 12 bases between the two germline ends. The CDR3 extends over 15 amino acids. Germline V gene lookup returns CDR1 SSHAT and CDR2 FNYEAQ (reference sequence). The CDR3 loop reads CASSLDSTATYEQYF. The CDR3 region has the DNA TGTGCCAGCAGCTTAGATTCGACGGCCACCTACGAGCAGTACTTC. The variable domain in full, with the rest retrieved from reference TRBV7-7 and TRBJ2-7, is GAGVSQSPRYKVTKRGQDVTLRCDPISSHATLYWYQQALGQGPEFLTYFNYEAQPDKSGLPSDRFSAERPEGSISTLTIQRTEQRDSAMYRCASSLDSTATYEQYFGPGTRLTVT.

V usage is TRBV19 and J usage is TRBJ2-1, with TRBD1 matching 7 bases. CDR1 is LNHDA and CDR2 is SQIVND in the germline V gene (reference sequence). Trimming cost V 6 bases and J 7 bases; bases outside gene matches: 12. This CDR3 spans 15 amino acids. In DNA, the CDR3 is TGTGCCAGTAGCACTGTGGCCAGGGGGTGGAATGAGCAGTTCTTC. Its translation: CASSTVARGWNEQFF.

The V call is TRBV3-1, the J call TRBJ2-5; D is perhaps TRBD2 (5 bases). The CDR3 extends over 12 amino acids. Trimming cost V 4 bases and J 4 bases, with 7 bases left between them. Germline CDR1 is LGHDT and CDR2 is YNNKEL (reference sequence). Written as DNA, the CDR3 is TGTGCCAGCAGCCTCCGGGGAGAGACCCAGTACTTC. This translates into CASSLRGETQYF.

The table lists this clonotype with a few counts. The chain combines TRBV19 with TRBJ1-2; D remains ambiguous. This CDR3 is 13 amino acids long. Germline V gives CDR1 LNHDA, CDR2 SQIVND (reference sequence). Trimming removed 7 bases from V and 3 bases from J, with 12 bases in between. The CDR3 sequence: CASKGEDYYGYTF. The CDR3 DNA reads as TGTGCCAGTAAAGGAGAAGACTACTATGGCTACACCTTC.

This clonotype was found a few times. This rearrangement joins TRBV5-6 to TRBJ2-5, with 7 bases fitting TRBD1. There are 13 residues in the CDR3. In germline, CDR1 is SGHDT, CDR2 YYEEEE. V lost 4 bases and J lost 4; bases outside the gene matches: 4. CDR3 DNA sequence: TGTGCCAGCAGCCCGACAGGGCGAGAGACCCAGTACTTC. Protein sequence: CASSPTGRETQYF.

The rearrangement uses TRBV7-2 and TRBJ2-5, with 7 bases identical to TRBD1. CDR1 and CDR2 from the germline V gene are SGHTA and FQGNSA. The CDR3 length is 15 residues. The junction had 8 bases not matched to a gene; V was cut back by 5 bases and J by 2 bases. In DNA, the CDR3 is TGTGCCAGCAGCCCAGGACAGGTCTCTCAAGAGACCCAGTACTTC. Its translation: CASSPGQVSQETQYF.

This clonotype was observed a handful of times. The chain is built from TRBV20-1 and TRBJ2-1, with TRBD2 matching over 10 bases. Per the germline V gene, CDR1 is DFQATT and CDR2 is SNEGSKA (reference sequence). CDR3 length: 14 residues. V was pared by 7 bases and J by 5 bases, with 8 bases of the junction left unmatched. The CDR3 coding sequence is TGCAGTGGATCTAGCGGGAGAGGGGACAATGAGCAGTTCTTC. It specifies CSGSSGRGDNEQFF.

The V call is TRBV7-2, the J call TRBJ2-3; D might be TRBD2 (5 bases). The germline gives CDR1 SGHTA, CDR2 FQGNSA. V was shortened by 3 bases and J by 4 bases, with 17 bases between the two germline ends. This CDR3 contains 16 residues. The CDR3 DNA is TGTGCCAGCAGCTTCGATACTAGTGGTGTAGCAGATACGCAGTATTTT. Translation: CASSFDTSGVADTQYF.

The rearrangement links TRBV5-1 to TRBJ2-3; D is undetermined. Between the trimmed V and J ends, which lost 0 bases and 0 bases, there was a span of 8 bases. The germline gives CDR1 SGHRS, CDR2 YFSETQ. This CDR3 region has 15 residues. The CDR3 protein is CASSLEAGSTDTQYF. In nucleotides, the CDR3 is TGCGCCAGCAGCTTGGAGGCCGGTAGCACAGATACGCAGTATTTT.

There are a few counts of this clonotype. The V gene is TRBV20-1, the J gene TRBJ1-2; D not resolved. The CDR3 spans 13 residues. V lost 3 bases, J lost 0 bases, and 8 bases lay in between. Germline V gene data show CDR1 as DFQATT and CDR2 as SNEGSKA (reference sequence). As DNA, the CDR3 is TGCAGTGCTAGCTCCATAACTAACTATGGCTACACCTTC. Translated: CSASSITNYGYTF.

This clonotype was seen more than once but under ten times. The rearrangement links TRBV24-1 to TRBJ2-7; TRBD1 aligns across 7 bases. V lost 5 bases, J lost 0 bases, and 6 bases stayed unmatched. Germline V gene data show CDR1 as KGHDR and CDR2 as SFDVKD. This CDR3 contains 15 residues. The DNA for the CDR3 is TGTGCCACCAGTGCCCGGGACAGACCCTCCTACGAGCAGTACTTC. Its protein product is CATSARDRPSYEQYF.

V and J are TRBV20-1 and TRBJ1-5, with D maybe TRBD1 (6 bases). The CDR3 extends over 15 amino acids. Germline V lookup: CDR1 DFQATT, CDR2 SNEGSKA (reference sequence). V was trimmed by 4 bases and J by 4 bases, leaving 17 bases between them. The DNA of the CDR3 is TGCAGTGCTACTAATAGGGGGGGAGGGAATCAGCCCCAGCATTTT. It translates to CSATNRGGGNQPQHF.

The genes are TRBV5-1 and TRBJ2-7; the D gene is possibly TRBD2 (6 bases). Trimming shortened V by 1 base and J by 6 bases, and 14 bases separated the two germline ends. Germline CDR1 SGHRS, CDR2 YFSETQ. The CDR3 loop spans 14 amino acids. The CDR3 here is CASSLTGVASEQYF. DNA for the CDR3: TGCGCCAGCAGCTTGACGGGAGTGGCATCCGAGCAGTACTTC. Full variable domain (rest looked up from reference TRBV5-1 and TRBJ2-7): KAGVTQTPRYLIKTRGQQVTLSCSPISGHRSVSWYQQTPGQGLQFLFEYFSETQRNKGNFPGRFSGRQFSNSRSEMNVSTLELGDSALYLCASSLTGVASEQYFGPGTRLTVT.

In this sample, this clonotype turned up a few times. The chain uses TRBV3-1 and TRBJ2-2; 11 bases are a match to TRBD2. Germline V CDR1 and CDR2: LGHDT, YNNKEL (reference sequence). With 2 bases clipped from V and 8 bases from J, the junction kept 7 bases outside the gene matches. This CDR3 contains 16 residues. The CDR3 nucleotides are TGTGCCAGCAGCCAACCCACTAGCGGGAGATCAGGGGAGCTGTTTTTT. Protein product: CASSQPTSGRSGELFF.

The chain uses TRBV4-3 and TRBJ1-2; the D is unclear. The CDR3 is 15 amino acids. V lost 0 bases to trimming and J lost 8 bases, with 16 bases between them. From germline, CDR1 is LGHNA and CDR2 YSLEER. CDR3 nucleotide sequence: TGCGCCAGCAGCCAAGATTCGGAGGGCTCTGGCGGCTACACCTTC. The encoded protein is CASSQDSEGSGGYTF.

The chain is built from TRBV30 and TRBJ2-1; D remains ambiguous. The germline V and J ends were trimmed by 3 bases and 2 bases, with 5 bases remaining between them. Per the germline V gene, CDR1 is GTSNPN and CDR2 is SVGIG (reference sequence). The CDR3 is 12 residues long. The CDR3 reads CAWSKAYNEQFF. CDR3 nucleotide sequence: TGTGCCTGGAGCAAGGCCTACAATGAGCAGTTCTTC.

This clonotype was detected a few times. At one boundary the junction diverges from the germline segment, which might be a read error. The V gene is TRBV28, the J gene TRBJ2-1; 10 nucleotides line up with TRBD2. Germline V gives CDR1 MDHEN, CDR2 SYDVKM. CDR3 length equals 17 residues. CDR3 DNA sequence: TGTGTCAGCAGTTTAGCGGCTAGCGGGAGTCTATGGAATGAGCAGTTCTTC. Its protein product is CVSSLAASGSLWNEQFF.

There are a few counts of this clonotype. The chain is built from TRBV3-1 and TRBJ2-1; 14 nucleotides match TRBD2. The V gene end was trimmed by 4 bases and the J gene end by 10 bases; junction bases not matched to a gene: 9. The CDR3 contains 16 residues. In germline, CDR1 is LGHDT, CDR2 YNNKEL (reference sequence). CDR3 region: CASSPSGTSGRGEQFF. The CDR3 region has the DNA TGTGCCAGCAGCCCCAGCGGGACTAGCGGGAGAGGGGAGCAGTTCTTC.